The rows below give T cell receptor beta chains drawn from one sample of a study of blood T cells in healthy people across ages. TCRdb redid the calling of the 5' RACE reads with MiXCR, one entry per CDR3 protein. The data hold around 900,000 distinct CDR3 sequences, with approximately 50% observed a single time. The specimen was blood. The receptors here all came from a woman aged 60-70 years in good health. CDR3s include the opening cysteine and the closing phenylalanine or tryptophan. D genes are given only for firm matches. Clone size is given for some rows only: seen once, a few or many times, or a class if the clone is expanded.

TRBJ2-5 | few | TRBD2 | TRBV7-3 | TGTGCCAGCAGTCCCCAAGCGGGAGACGTAGAGACCCAGTACTTC | CASSPQAGDVETQYF
TRBJ2-7 | few | TRBD1 | TRBV9 | TGTGCCAGCAGCGCCCCTACTTGGGACAGGGGATACGAGCAGTACTTC | CASSAPTWDRGYEQYF
TRBJ2-1 | - | TRBD2 | TRBV4-3 | TGCGCCAGCAGCCAAGAACGGGCTAGCGGCACCTACAATGAGCAGTTCTTC | CASSQERASGTYNEQFF
TRBJ2-1 | - | - | TRBV7-2 | TGTGCCAGCAGCTCACTGGGGCTCACGCCTAATGAGCAGTTCTTC | CASSSLGLTPNEQFF
TRBJ2-1 | - | - | TRBV5-1 | TGCGCCAGCAGCTTGGCCCTTGGACAGACCTTCTCCTACAATGAGCAGTTCTTC | CASSLALGQTFSYNEQFF
TRBJ2-3 | - | - | TRBV3-1 | TGTGCCAGCAATCTTCAGGGCACAGATACGCAGTATTTT | CASNLQGTDTQYF
TRBJ2-3 | - | TRBD2 | TRBV6-5 | TGTGCCAGCAGTAAGGGGCTAGCGGGTATCACAGAAACGCAGTATTTT | CASSKGLAGITETQYF
TRBJ2-5 | - | - | TRBV14 | TGTGCCAGCAGCCCTTTCAACCAAAGACGGGAGACCCAGTACTTC | CASSPFNQRRETQYF
TRBJ2-1 | few | - | TRBV29-1 | TGCAGCGTTGTTCCAGCGGGCAGTGAGCAGTTCTTC | CSVVPAGSEQFF
TRBJ2-7 | - | - | TRBV10-2 | TGCGCCAGCAGTGCATCCGGATGGGGGAGAGGCTACGAGCAGTACTTC | CASSASGWGRGYEQYF
TRBJ2-7 | few | TRBD2 | TRBV7-8 | TGTGCCAGCAGCTTAGCTAGCGGGATAAGTGAGCAGTACTTC | CASSLASGISEQYF
TRBJ2-5 | few | TRBD2 | TRBV20-1 | TGCAGTGCTAGCCGGACTAGCGGGGGAGAGACCCAGTACTTC | CSASRTSGGETQYF
TRBJ1-1 | - | - | TRBV9 | TGTGCCAGCAGCGTAGCTAGTGGAACTGAAGCTTTCTTT | CASSVASGTEAFF
TRBJ2-4 | - | - | TRBV3-1 | TGTGCCAGCAGCCCATCGGAGGTTGACATTCAGTACTTC | CASSPSEVDIQYF